The 20 T cell receptor beta chains below all came from one sample that was sequenced in a study of neurological immune-mediated disorders. TCRdb fed the 5' RACE reads into MiXCR, producing one record per CDR3 protein. The sample includes approximately 60,000 distinct CDR3 sequences, 3% to 4.5% of them seen just once. The sample was PBMCs. The origin of the receptors is a woman aged 25 to 39 with multiple sclerosis.

The table lists this clonotype with many counts. The chain is built from TRBV7-2 and TRBJ2-7, with 9 positions matching TRBD2. The ends lost 1 base at V and 6 bases at J; junction bases unmatched: 10. Germline values: CDR1 SGHTA, CDR2 FQGNSA. This CDR3 has 16 amino acids. The CDR3 sequence is CASSLESLAGKVEQYF. In DNA, the CDR3 is TGTGCCAGCAGCTTAGAGTCCCTAGCGGGAAAGGTCGAGCAGTACTTC. Complete variable domain (other parts from reference TRBV7-2 and TRBJ2-7): GAGVSQSPSNKVTEKGKDVELRCDPISGHTALYWYRQSLGQGLEFLIYFQGNSAPDKSGLPSDRFSAERTGGSVSTLTIQRTQQEDSAVYLCASSLESLAGKVEQYFGPGTRLTVT.

This clonotype was seen at least ten times. The CDR3: CASSFDSGGQETQYF. DNA for the CDR3: TGTGCCAGCAGTTTTGACAGTGGAGGGCAAGAGACCCAGTACTTC. The J gene is TRBJ2-5, the V gene TRBV12-3 or TRBV12-4; TRBD2 is a possible D gene (6 bases). Trimming stripped 3 bases from V and 2 bases from J, with 13 bases between. This CDR3 region has 15 residues.

This clonotype was counted at least ten times. The rearrangement uses TRBV10-3 and TRBJ2-7, with TRBD2 matching 8 bases. Germline CDR1 and CDR2: ENHRY and SYGVKD. The V and J ends lost 7 bases and 4 bases, in that order; junction bases with no gene match: 9. There are 14 residues in the CDR3. The CDR3: CAITRGGPGYEQYF. Written as DNA, the CDR3 is TGTGCCATCACCCGGGGGGGGCCTGGTTACGAGCAGTACTTC.

This clonotype was recorded at least ten times. The V gene is TRBV7-8, the J gene TRBJ2-7; D is possibly TRBD2 (6 bases). Germline V CDR1 and CDR2: SGHVS, FQNEAQ. CDR3 length equals 15 residues. Trimming took 1 base from V and 3 from J, leaving 13 bases between them. Written as DNA, the CDR3 is TGTGCCAGCAGCTTAGTAGCGGTGTCCCTCTACGAGCAGTACTTC. The encoded protein is CASSLVAVSLYEQYF.

This clonotype was observed at least ten times. The chain employs TRBV6-9 and TRBJ2-5, with D possibly TRBD2 on 6 matching bases. Germline V gene lookup returns CDR1 MNHGY and CDR2 SVAAGI. Trimming removed 5 bases from V and 12 bases from J, with 13 bases in between. This CDR3 comprises 11 residues. In nucleotides, the CDR3 is TGTGCCAGCAGTATGGGGGGACCCAAGTACTTC. Its translation is CASSMGGPKYF.

This clonotype appeared many times. At one end, the junction sequence differs from germline, possibly due to a read error. The chain uses TRBV20-1 and TRBJ1-5; D is undetermined. The CDR3 is 12 amino acids. Germline CDR1 reads DFQATT; CDR2 reads SNEGSKA (reference sequence). The CDR3 is CSVSRANQPQNF. The CDR3 DNA reads TGCAGTGTTTCTAGGGCCAATCAGCCCCAGAATTTT.

In this sample, this clonotype turned up many times. CDR3: CASSLGGQPQHF. CDR3 bases: TGTGCCAGCAGTTTAGGGGGCCAGCCCCAGCATTTT. The chain combines TRBV27 with TRBJ1-5, with D perhaps matching TRBD1 (6 bases). The germline CDR1 and CDR2 sequences are MNHEY and SMNVEV (reference sequence). The CDR3 spans 12 residues. V shed 2 bases and J shed 7 bases, with 6 bases lying between them.

This clonotype was seen many times. V usage is TRBV20-1 and J usage is TRBJ2-5; TRBD2 agrees at 11 bases. Germline CDR1 is DFQATT and CDR2 is SNEGSKA (reference sequence). This CDR3 region has 14 residues. Trimming took 2 bases from V and 4 from J; bases not matched to a gene: 3. The CDR3, as DNA: TGCAGTGCTAGAAGACTAGCGGGATCAGAGACCCAGTACTTC. As protein: CSARRLAGSETQYF.

This clonotype was seen repeatedly, ten times or more. The V and J genes are TRBV7-9 and TRBJ2-5; TRBD1 matches 8 bases. The CDR3 is 14 amino acids. Germline V gene lookup returns CDR1 SEHNR and CDR2 FQNEAQ (reference sequence). J gave up 4 bases and V 4 bases, and 5 bases lay outside the gene matches. CDR3 region: CASSSRTGRETQYF. CDR3 nucleotide sequence: TGTGCCAGCAGCTCCCGGACAGGGAGAGAGACCCAGTACTTC.

At least ten counts were recorded for this clonotype. This chain joins TRBV5-1 and TRBJ1-1, with D hard to call. The V end was cut by 3 bases, the J end by 4 bases, with 13 bases between. The CDR3 sequence is 14 residues long. Germline V gene data show CDR1 as SGHRS and CDR2 as YFSETQ. The CDR3 loop reads CASSSKVGATEAFF. For the CDR3, the DNA is TGCGCCAGCAGCTCGAAGGTGGGAGCCACTGAAGCTTTCTTT. Full variable domain (remainder filled in from reference TRBV5-1 and TRBJ1-1): KAGVTQTPRYLIKTRGQQVTLSCSPISGHRSVSWYQQTPGQGLQFLFEYFSETQRNKGNFPGRFSGRQFSNSRSEMNVSTLELGDSALYLCASSSKVGATEAFFGQGTRLTVV.

This clonotype appeared many times. V usage is TRBV20-1 and J usage is TRBJ2-3; weak D call: TRBD2 (6 bases). The CDR3 contains 12 residues. The germline CDR1 and CDR2 sequences are DFQATT and SNEGSKA (reference sequence). V lost 1 base and J 8 bases, leaving 10 bases between the germline ends. CDR3 sequence (DNA): TGCAGTGCTAGAGTGGGGGAGGCTACGCAGTATTTT. Its protein product is CSARVGEATQYF.

The V and J genes are TRBV5-1 and TRBJ2-2; 8 bases agree with TRBD2. V gave up 4 bases and J gave up 6 bases; unmatched junction bases: 5. Germline CDR1 reads SGHRS; CDR2 reads YFSETQ. This CDR3 contains 14 residues. CDR3 loop: CASSPGLVPGELFF. CDR3 sequence (DNA): TGCGCCAGCAGCCCGGGACTAGTCCCCGGGGAGCTGTTTTTT.

This clonotype was seen only a few times. The J gene is TRBJ2-1, the V gene TRBV5-1; D is unresolved. Germline lookup yields CDR1 SGHRS and CDR2 YFSETQ. The V end was cut by 1 base, the J end by 0 bases, with 11 bases between. There are 16 residues in the CDR3. The CDR3 loop reads CASSLKVPSSYNEQFF. The CDR3 coding sequence is TGCGCCAGCAGCTTGAAAGTCCCCAGCTCCTACAATGAGCAGTTCTTC. The whole variable domain, filled in from reference TRBV5-1 and TRBJ2-1, reads KAGVTQTPRYLIKTRGQQVTLSCSPISGHRSVSWYQQTPGQGLQFLFEYFSETQRNKGNFPGRFSGRQFSNSRSEMNVSTLELGDSALYLCASSLKVPSSYNEQFFGPGTRLTVL.

Ten or more counts support this clonotype. The chain combines TRBV20-1 with TRBJ1-2, with unresolved D. Germline CDR1 and CDR2: DFQATT and SNEGSKA (reference sequence). This CDR3 region has 12 residues. Trimming pared 6 bases from V and 1 base from J, leaving 9 bases between. The chain's CDR3 is CSARRVNYGYTF. The CDR3 DNA reads as TGCAGTGCCCGACGGGTTAACTATGGCTACACCTTC.

This clonotype showed up many times. The rearrangement links TRBV19 to TRBJ1-5, with TRBD1 matching over 9 bases. The CDR3 spans 17 residues. With V trimmed by 3 bases and J by 7 bases, 13 bases remained unmatched. Per germline, CDR1 LNHDA and CDR2 SQIVND (reference sequence). The CDR3 spells CASSIAGMGQGIQPQHF. The CDR3 DNA follows: TGTGCCAGTAGTATCGCCGGAATGGGACAGGGTATCCAGCCCCAGCATTTT.

This clonotype was observed many times. The CDR3 protein is CSAVGSAQETQYF. Here the CDR3 DNA reads TGCAGTGCTGTTGGGAGCGCTCAAGAGACCCAGTACTTC. The rearrangement uses TRBV20-1 and TRBJ2-5; maybe TRBD2 (5 bases). CDR3 length: 13 amino acids. V lost 5 bases to trimming and J lost 2 bases, with 12 bases between them. Germline V gene lookup returns CDR1 DFQATT and CDR2 SNEGSKA (reference sequence).

This clonotype was observed many times. The chain carries TRBV20-1 and TRBJ2-4; D remains ambiguous. Germline V gene sequence: CDR1 DFQATT, CDR2 SNEGSKA (reference sequence). Between the trimmed V and J ends, which lost 3 bases and 4 bases, there was a span of 4 bases. The CDR3 contains 11 residues. CDR3 sequence (DNA): TGCAGTGCTAGGGCTAAAAACATTCAGTACTTC. It encodes CSARAKNIQYF.

In this sample, this clonotype turned up many times. The CDR3 sequence: CASSDPRQGNTEAFF. The CDR3, as DNA: TGTGCCAGCAGTGACCCCCGACAGGGCAACACTGAAGCTTTCTTT. The chain links TRBV25-1 to TRBJ1-1; 7 bases line up with TRBD1. The length of the CDR3 is 15 residues. With V trimmed by 3 bases and J by 2 bases, 6 bases remained unmatched. CDR1 and CDR2 from the germline V gene are MGHDK and SYGVNS.

This clonotype was observed many times. The rearrangement links TRBV20-1 to TRBJ1-6; weak D call: TRBD1 (6 bases). Trimming pared 6 bases from V and 0 bases from J, leaving 15 bases between. The CDR3 has 16 residues. Germline values: CDR1 DFQATT, CDR2 SNEGSKA (reference sequence). The CDR3 bases are TGCAGTGCCGATGAGGGGGGCGGCTCCTATAATTCACCCCTCCACTTT. It codes for CSADEGGGSYNSPLHF.

There are many counts of this clonotype. J is TRBJ2-1 and V is TRBV11-2, with 7 bases fitting TRBD2. Germline V lookup: CDR1 SGHAT, CDR2 FQNNGV. The V and J ends lost 7 bases and 4 bases, in that order; junction bases with no gene match: 4. The CDR3 runs to 13 residues. The CDR3 nucleotides read TGTGCCAGCAAGCGGGACCGTTACAATGAGCAGTTCTTC. It specifies CASKRDRYNEQFF.